This T cell receptor beta chain originates from a study of control samples from healthy donors and cancer patients. The V gene end was trimmed by 1 base and the J gene end by 3 bases; junction bases not matched to a gene: 9. The CDR3 extends over 17 amino acids. Germline CDR1 PRHDT, CDR2 FYEKMQ (reference sequence). This clone was detected only a few times. TCRdb's copy holds only in-frame clones and misses some; the assay was immunoSEQ multiplex PCR. The data contain 80,000 to 100,000 clones, around 90% of them singletons. The sample comprised blood. The chain is built from TRBV13 and TRBJ2-3; 8 positions agree with TRBD2. This sequence was found in a human donor in good health. The donor label of this sample is uncertain. The DNA for the CDR3 is TGTGCCAGCAGCTTAGCCCCCCGGGGGGGAAAGACAGATACGCAGTATTTT. The encoded protein is CASSLAPRGGKTDTQYF.